This T cell receptor (beta chain) was recorded in a study of blood T cell repertoires in COVID-19. Germline CDR1 reads KGHSH; CDR2 reads LQKENI. V shed 2 bases and J shed 6 bases, with 13 bases lying between them. The CDR3 totals 14 residues. Generated by immunoSEQ multiplex PCR, the TCRdb table keeps only in-frame clones and is missing some. The data hold 25,000 to 35,000 clones, with around 83% observed a single time. The TCR sequence derives from a human donor in a cohort sampled during active COVID-19. The rearrangement uses TRBV18 and TRBJ1-1; TRBD1 might be the D (5 bases). Sequenced: peripheral blood. The CDR3: CASSPGGGFAEAFF. Here the CDR3 DNA reads TGTGCCAGCTCACCAGGGGGGGGATTCGCTGAAGCTTTCTTT.